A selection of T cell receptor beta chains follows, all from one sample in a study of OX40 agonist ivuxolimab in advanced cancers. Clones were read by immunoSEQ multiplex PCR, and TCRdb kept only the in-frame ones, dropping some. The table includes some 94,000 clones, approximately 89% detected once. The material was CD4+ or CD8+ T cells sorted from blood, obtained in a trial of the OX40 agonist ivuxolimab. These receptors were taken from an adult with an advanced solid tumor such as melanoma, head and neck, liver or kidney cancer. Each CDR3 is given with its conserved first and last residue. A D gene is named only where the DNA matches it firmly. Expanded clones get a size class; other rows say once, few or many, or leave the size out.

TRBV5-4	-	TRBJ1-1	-	TGTGCCAGCAGCTTGGATATTTTAGGGGTCACTGAAGCTTTCTTT	CASSLDILGVTEAFF
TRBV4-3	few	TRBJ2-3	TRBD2	TGCGCCAGCAGCCAAGGGTCGGGACTAGCGGGACCAGATACGCAGTATTTT	CASSQGSGLAGPDTQYF
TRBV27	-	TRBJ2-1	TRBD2	TGTGCCAGCAGTCTTCGGACTAGCGTCGGTGAGCAGTTCTTC	CASSLRTSVGEQFF
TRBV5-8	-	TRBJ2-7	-	TGTGCCAGCAGCCCTCCGAGGGTCCCCTACGAGCAGTACTTC	CASSPPRVPYEQYF
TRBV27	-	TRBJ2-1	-	TGTGCCAGCAGCCCACACCCACGGAGGACAAGCTCCTACAATGAGCAGTTCTTC	CASSPHPRRTSSYNEQFF
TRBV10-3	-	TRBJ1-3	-	TGTGCCATCAGTTCGGACGTACCCTCTGGAAACACCATATATTTT	CAISSDVPSGNTIYF
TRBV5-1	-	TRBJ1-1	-	TGCGCCAGCAGCTTCTGGATGAACACTGAAGCTTTCTTT	CASSFWMNTEAFF
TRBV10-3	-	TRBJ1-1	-	TGTGCCATCACCTCGTCGACGGGCACTGAAGCTTTCTTT	CAITSSTGTEAFF
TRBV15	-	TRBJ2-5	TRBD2	TGTGCCACCACGCGGGCTAGCGGGGCAGGGGAGACCCAGTACTTC	CATTRASGAGETQYF
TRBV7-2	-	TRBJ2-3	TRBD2	TGTGCCAGCAGCCCCGCCCGCGAGCGGGAGCCAGATACGCAGTATTTT	CASSPAREREPDTQYF